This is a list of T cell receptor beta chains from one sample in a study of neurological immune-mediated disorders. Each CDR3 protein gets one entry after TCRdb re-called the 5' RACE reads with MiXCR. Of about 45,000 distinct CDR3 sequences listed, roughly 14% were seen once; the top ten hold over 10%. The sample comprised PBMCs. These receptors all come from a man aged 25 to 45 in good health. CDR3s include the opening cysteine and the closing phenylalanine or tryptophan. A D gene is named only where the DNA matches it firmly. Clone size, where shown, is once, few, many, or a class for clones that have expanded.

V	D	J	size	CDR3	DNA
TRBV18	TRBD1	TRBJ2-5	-	CASSPAGGKETQYF	TGTGCCAGCTCACCGGCAGGGGGCAAAGAGACCCAGTACTTC
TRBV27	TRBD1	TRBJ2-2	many	CASSRTPETGFLGELFF	TGTGCCAGCAGCCGAACTCCCGAGACAGGGTTTCTGGGGGAGCTGTTTTTT
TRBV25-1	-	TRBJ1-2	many	CASSESTTTPYGYTF	TGTGCCAGCAGTGAATCCACCACGACCCCCTATGGCTACACCTTC
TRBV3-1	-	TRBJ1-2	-	CASVGANYGYTF	TGTGCCAGCGTGGGAGCTAACTATGGCTACACCTTC
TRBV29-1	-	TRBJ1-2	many	CSVSGLDGYTF	TGCAGCGTTTCTGGGCTTGATGGCTACACCTTC
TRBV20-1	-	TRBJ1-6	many	CSARGGQENSPLHF	TGCAGTGCTAGAGGGGGACAAGAAAATTCACCCCTCCACTTT
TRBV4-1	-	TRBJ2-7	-	CASSQGPYDYEQYF	TGCGCCAGCAGCCAGGGTCCCTATGACTACGAGCAGTACTTC
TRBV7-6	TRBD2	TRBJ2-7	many	CASSLSHSGTYEQYF	TGTGCCAGCAGCTTATCCCATAGCGGGACCTACGAGCAGTACTTC
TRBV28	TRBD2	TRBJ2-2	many	CASSLAGVVTGELFF	TGTGCCAGCAGTCTAGCGGGAGTGGTAACCGGGGAGCTGTTTTTT
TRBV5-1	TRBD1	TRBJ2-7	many	CASSLAVRDRGRDEQYF	TGCGCCAGCAGCTTGGCCGTAAGGGACAGGGGGCGCGACGAGCAGTACTTC
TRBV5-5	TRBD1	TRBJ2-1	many	CASSIAGQVYNEQFF	TGTGCCAGCAGCATCGCGGGACAGGTCTACAATGAGCAGTTCTTC
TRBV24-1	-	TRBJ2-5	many	CATSLGGQLDYQETQYF	TGTGCCACCAGTTTAGGTGGACAGTTGGACTACCAAGAGACCCAGTACTTC
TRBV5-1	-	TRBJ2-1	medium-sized	CASSLEDASWSEQFF	TGCGCCAGCAGCTTGGAGGACGCCTCGTGGAGTGAGCAGTTCTTC
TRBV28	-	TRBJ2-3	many	CASSFVAVRTDTQYF	TGTGCCAGCAGTTTCGTGGCGGTCCGCACAGATACGCAGTATTTT
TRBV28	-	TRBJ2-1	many	CASSSTSGVYTDNEQFF	TGTGCCAGCAGTTCTACGTCCGGCGTTTATACCGACAATGAGCAGTTCTTC
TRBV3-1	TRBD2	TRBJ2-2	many	CASSPGTSGTGELFF	TGTGCCAGCAGCCCCGGGACTAGCGGAACCGGGGAGCTGTTTTTT
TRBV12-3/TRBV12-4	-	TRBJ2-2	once	CASIPGTLIGELFF	TGTGCCAGCATCCCAGGGACCCTCATCGGGGAGCTCTTTTTT
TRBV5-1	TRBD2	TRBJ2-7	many	CASSLAGLAGVDEQYF	TGCGCCAGCAGCTTGGCCGGACTAGCGGGAGTCGACGAGCAGTACTTC
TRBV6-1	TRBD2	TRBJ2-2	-	CASAGLAGNTGELFF	TGTGCCAGCGCGGGACTAGCGGGGAACACCGGGGAGCTGTTTTTT
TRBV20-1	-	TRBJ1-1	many	CSAHPDFLDTEAFF	TGCAGTGCCCATCCGGACTTCCTGGACACTGAAGCTTTCTTT
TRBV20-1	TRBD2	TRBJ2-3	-	CSARDQSGGTDTQYF	TGCAGTGCTAGAGATCAAAGCGGGGGCACAGATACGCAGTATTTT
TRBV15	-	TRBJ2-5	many	CATSRDRVVVETQYF	TGTGCCACCAGCAGAGACAGGGTGGTGGTGGAGACCCAGTACTTC
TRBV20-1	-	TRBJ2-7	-	CSARDPLSGGPYEQYF	TGCAGTGCTAGAGACCCGCTTAGCGGAGGCCCCTACGAGCAGTACTTC
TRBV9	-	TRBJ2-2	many	CASSVGGAPGTGELFF	TGTGCCAGCAGCGTAGGGGGGGCCCCGGGCACCGGGGAGCTGTTTTTT
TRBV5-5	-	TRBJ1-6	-	CASSLAEAAWGSPLDF	TGTGCCAGCAGCTTAGCTGAGGCGGCATGGGGTTCACCCCTCGACTTT
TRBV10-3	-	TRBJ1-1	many	CAISDDNEAFF	TGTGCCATCAGCGATGATAATGAAGCTTTCTTT
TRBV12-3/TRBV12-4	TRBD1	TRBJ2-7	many	CASSSLPGQPEQYF	TGTGCCAGCAGTTCCTTACCGGGACAGCCGGAGCAGTACTTC
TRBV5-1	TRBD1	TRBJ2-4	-	CASSLRDRLQSIQYF	TGCGCCAGCAGCTTGCGGGACAGGTTGCAGAGCATTCAGTACTTC